The 31 T cell receptor beta chains below come from one sample, sequenced in a study of blood T cell repertoires in COVID-19. Some clones are missing from TCRdb's copy, which holds only in-frame ones; the method was immunoSEQ multiplex PCR. The table lists some 42,000 clones, approximately 86% of them singletons, with roughly 7.2% in the top ten. The material sequenced was peripheral blood. The source of these receptors is a human donor in a cohort sampled during active COVID-19.

V usage is TRBV6-5 and J usage is TRBJ2-7; TRBD2 agrees at 10 bases. The CDR3 consists of 15 residues. The germline gives CDR1 MNHEY, CDR2 SVGAGI. Trimming cost V 6 bases and J 0 bases; bases outside gene matches: 5. Here the CDR3 DNA reads TGTGCCAGCAGCCGAGGGACTAGCGACTCCTACGAGCAGTACTTC. This encodes CASSRGTSDSYEQYF.

V and J are TRBV6-5 and TRBJ1-4; 8 bases align to TRBD1. Losses at the gene ends were 5 bases for V and 6 bases for J; bases not matched to a gene: 2. CDR3 length: 13 residues. Germline V lookup: CDR1 MNHEY, CDR2 SVGAGI. The CDR3 DNA follows: TGTGCCAGCAGTCGGACAGGGTATGAAAAACTGTTTTTT. Translation: CASSRTGYEKLFF.

In this sample, this clone turned up once. This chain uses TRBV6-2 or TRBV6-3 with TRBJ2-7; no reliable D call. Germline CDR1 is MNHEY and CDR2 is SVGEGT. The CDR3 runs to 15 residues. Trimming cost V 0 bases and J 0 bases, with 9 bases left between them. DNA of the CDR3: TGTGCCAGCAGTTACTCGCTAGTCGTCTCCTACGAGCAGTACTTC. It translates to CASSYSLVVSYEQYF.

This chain uses TRBV15 with TRBJ2-2; D remains unclear. Germline V lookup: CDR1 LNHNV, CDR2 YYDKDF (reference sequence). The CDR3 runs to 14 residues. Trimming cost V 0 bases and J 6 bases, with 8 bases left between them. CDR3 DNA: TGTGCCACCAGCAGAGATGGCGAGGCCGGGGAGCTGTTTTTT. It encodes CATSRDGEAGELFF. The full variable domain, with the rest looked up from reference TRBV15 and TRBJ2-2, is DAMVIQNPRYQVTQFGKPVTLSCSQTLNHNVMYWYQQKSSQAPKLLFHYYDKDFNNEADTPDNFQSRRPNTSFCFLDIRSPGLGDTAMYLCATSRDGEAGELFFGEGSRLTVL.

The chain recombines TRBV5-6 with TRBJ1-1; D call uncertain. V was cut by 4 bases and J by 4 bases, with 17 bases left in between. The CDR3 length is 15 residues. Germline assignment: CDR1 SGHDT and CDR2 YYEEEE. The CDR3 nucleotides read TGTGCCAGCAGCCTACACCCGGAGGCAGGCACTGAAGCTTTCTTT. Translation gives CASSLHPEAGTEAFF.

The chain employs TRBV11-2 and TRBJ1-2; 7 nucleotides line up with TRBD1. This CDR3 region has 15 residues. Germline V gene data show CDR1 as SGHAT and CDR2 as FQNNGV. The ends lost 4 bases at V and 0 bases at J; junction bases unmatched: 5. The CDR3 is CASSWRDRPNYGYTF. In DNA, the CDR3 is TGTGCCAGCAGCTGGCGGGACAGACCTAACTATGGCTACACCTTC.

The CDR3 DNA follows: TGTGCCAGCAGTTTTGGACAGGGGGCTTTCGAGCAGTACTTC. Translating gives CASSFGQGAFEQYF. J is TRBJ2-7 and V is TRBV27; 11 nucleotides line up with TRBD1. V lost 3 bases to trimming and J lost 6 bases; unmatched junction nucleotides: 4. The CDR3 loop spans 14 amino acids. The V gene's germline CDR1 is MNHEY and CDR2 SMNVEV (reference sequence).

The V call is TRBV28, the J call TRBJ2-2; D is perhaps TRBD1 (6 bases). This CDR3 is 16 amino acids long. Trimming took 6 bases from V and 2 from J, leaving 16 bases between them. CDR1 is MDHEN, CDR2 SYDVKM, per germline. The CDR3 sequence is CASRLRTAANTGELFF. The CDR3 bases are TGTGCCAGCAGGCTCCGGACAGCCGCCAACACCGGGGAGCTGTTTTTT. Variable domain in full (rest from reference TRBV28 and TRBJ2-2): DVKVTQSSRYLVKRTGEKVFLECVQDMDHENMFWYRQDPGLGLRLIYFSYDVKMKEKGDIPEGYSVSREKKERFSLILESASTNQTSMYLCASRLRTAANTGELFFGEGSRLTVL.

This clone was detected only a few times. J is TRBJ1-1 and V is TRBV30; weak D call: TRBD1 (5 bases). V shed 0 bases and J shed 11 bases, with 13 bases lying between them. The germline CDR1 and CDR2 sequences are GTSNPN and SVGIG (reference sequence). The CDR3 is 12 amino acids. CDR3 protein: CAWSVVAGLAFF. CDR3 bases: TGTGCCTGGAGTGTCGTGGCAGGGCTCGCTTTCTTT. Complete variable domain (other parts from reference TRBV30 and TRBJ1-1): SQTIHQWPATLVQPVGSPLSLECTVEGTSNPNLYWYRQAAGRGLQLLFYSVGIGQISSEVPQNLSASRPQDRQFILSSKKLLLSDSGFYLCAWSVVAGLAFFGQGTRLTVV.

The chain carries TRBV12-3 or TRBV12-4 and TRBJ1-1; unclear D gene. Trimming took 3 bases from V and 1 from J, leaving 6 bases between them. CDR3 length: 13 amino acids. CDR3 sequence reads: CASSLLRNTEAFF. The CDR3 DNA reads TGTGCCAGCAGTTTGCTACGGAACACTGAAGCTTTCTTT.

This clone was detected only once. V is TRBV5-1 and J is TRBJ1-4, with a weak D call TRBD1 (6 bases). V gave up 1 base and J gave up 8 bases, with 15 bases separating them. Germline V lookup: CDR1 SGHRS, CDR2 YFSETQ. CDR3 length: 15 amino acids. The CDR3 loop is CASSLQQGTGEKLFF. The CDR3 region has the DNA TGCGCCAGCAGCTTGCAACAGGGCACGGGGGAAAAACTGTTTTTT.

This clone has more than one count but fewer than ten. The chain carries TRBV2 and TRBJ2-1; 7 bases map to TRBD1. V lost 6 bases and J lost 10; bases outside the gene matches: 6. Per the germline V gene, CDR1 is SNHLY and CDR2 is FYNNEI. The CDR3 is 12 amino acids. As DNA, the CDR3 is TGTGCCAGCAGGGGAGAGGGACAGGAGCAGTTCTTC. It encodes CASRGEGQEQFF. The variable domain in full, completed from reference TRBV2 and TRBJ2-1, reads EPEVTQTPSHQVTQMGQEVILRCVPISNHLYFYWYRQILGQKVEFLVSFYNNEISEKSEIFDDQFSVERPDGSNFTLKIRSTKLEDSAMYFCASRGEGQEQFFGPGTRLTVL.

The chain couples TRBV7-2 to TRBJ2-1; maybe TRBD2 (7 bases). In germline, CDR1 is SGHTA, CDR2 FQGNSA. There are 15 residues in the CDR3. Trimming stripped 5 bases from V and 6 bases from J, with 17 bases between. CDR3 amino acids: CASSPPRGPVNEQFF. CDR3 DNA sequence: TGTGCCAGCAGCCCCCCGCGGGGGCCGGTCAATGAGCAGTTCTTC.

This clone was seen a handful of times. The chain combines TRBV5-1 with TRBJ2-5; the match to TRBD1 covers 8 bases. The CDR3 runs to 14 residues. After removal of 1 base from V and 5 bases from J, the junction contained 4 bases not matched to a gene. From germline, CDR1 is SGHRS and CDR2 YFSETQ. The CDR3 DNA reads TGCGCCAGCAGCTTGCAGGGGGCCCGGGAGACCCAGTACTTC. Its translation: CASSLQGARETQYF.

The rearrangement joins TRBV29-1 to TRBJ1-1; D is possibly TRBD1 (6 bases). CDR1 SQVTM and CDR2 ANQGSEA come from the germline V gene. There are 11 residues in the CDR3. The CDR3 nucleotides read TGCGCCGGGACACAGAACACTGAAGCTTTCTTT. Translating it yields CAGTQNTEAFF.

This clone was observed once. The chain employs TRBV4-2 and TRBJ1-2; 8 bases are a match to TRBD1. Unmatched junction bases numbered 14, after V lost 2 bases and J lost 0 bases. The CDR3 totals 19 residues. Germline assignment: CDR1 LGHNA and CDR2 YNFKEQ. The CDR3 bases are TGTGCCAGCAGCCAACCGGGACAGGCATTCCCCACAGCTAACTATGGCTACACCTTC. Translated, it gives CASSQPGQAFPTANYGYTF.

The V gene is TRBV20-1, the J gene TRBJ2-3; D remains unclear. The CDR3 spans 14 residues. Germline lookup yields CDR1 DFQATT and CDR2 SNEGSKA (reference sequence). Trimming left V 3 bases short and J 0 bases short, with 10 bases between. CDR3 region: CSASVTTSTDTQYF. CDR3 sequence (DNA): TGCAGTGCTAGTGTCACTACTAGCACAGATACGCAGTATTTT.

This chain connects TRBV5-1 to TRBJ2-7; the match to TRBD2 covers 9 bases. The CDR3 is 16 residues long. The J segment lost 6 bases and the V segment lost 0 bases, leaving 10 bases of the junction unmatched. Germline CDR1 SGHRS, CDR2 YFSETQ. CDR3 in DNA: TGCGCCAGCAGCTTGGGGCTAGCGGGAATGGGGGTCGAGCAGTACTTC. Translated, it gives CASSLGLAGMGVEQYF.

The chain uses TRBV28 and TRBJ1-2, with D possibly being TRBD1 (5 bases). Germline CDR1 and CDR2: MDHEN and SYDVKM. V was cut by 6 bases and J by 10 bases, with 21 bases left in between. The CDR3 runs 14 residues. CDR3 amino acids: CASRPLAGGGPYTF. DNA for the CDR3: TGTGCCAGCAGACCCCTAGCGGGGGGAGGACCCTACACCTTC.

The rearrangement joins TRBV30 to TRBJ2-7; TRBD2 is a possible D gene (5 bases). This CDR3 comprises 14 residues. V was trimmed by 1 base and J by 5 bases, leaving 15 bases between them. From germline, CDR1 is GTSNPN and CDR2 SVGIG (reference sequence). The CDR3 nucleotides read TGTGCCTGGAGTGGAGGACGGGGATCGCACGAGCAGTACTTC. Translated: CAWSGGRGSHEQYF.

The rearrangement uses TRBV10-3 and TRBJ2-3, with D possibly being TRBD1 (5 bases). Germline-derived CDR1 and CDR2 are ENHRY and SYGVKD. V was trimmed by 4 bases and J by 6 bases, leaving 14 bases between them. The CDR3 is made up of 14 amino acids. CDR3 region: CAISAQGRADTQYF. The CDR3 nucleotides are TGTGCCATCAGTGCCCAGGGAAGGGCGGATACGCAGTATTTT.

The chain links TRBV3-1 (or the pseudogene TRBV3-2) to TRBJ1-3; D remains ambiguous. V was clipped by 4 bases and J by 4 bases, with 14 bases between them. The germline gives CDR1 LGHDT, CDR2 YNNKEL (reference sequence). The CDR3 is 15 residues long. The CDR3 sequence: CASSPPRQEGNTIYF. In DNA form, the CDR3 reads TGTGCCAGCAGCCCACCCAGGCAGGAAGGAAACACCATATATTTT.

V is TRBV7-2 and J is TRBJ1-2; D is undetermined. The CDR3 is 15 amino acids. Trimming left V 2 bases short and J 6 bases short, with 16 bases between. Germline V gene sequence: CDR1 SGHTA, CDR2 FQGNSA. The CDR3 DNA reads as TGTGCCAGCAGCTTAACCCAGGCTTGGGTTGATGGCTACACCTTC. Translating gives CASSLTQAWVDGYTF.

The chain couples TRBV5-1 to TRBJ2-1, with 14 positions matching TRBD2. This CDR3 region has 18 residues. The junction had 7 bases not matched to a gene; V was cut back by 4 bases and J by 1 base. Germline CDR1 is SGHRS and CDR2 is YFSETQ. In DNA, the CDR3 is TGCGCCAGCAGCCTAGGGACTAGCGGGAGTTGGTCCTACAATGAGCAGTTCTTC. This sequence encodes CASSLGTSGSWSYNEQFF. The full variable domain, with the rest looked up from reference TRBV5-1 and TRBJ2-1, is KAGVTQTPRYLIKTRGQQVTLSCSPISGHRSVSWYQQTPGQGLQFLFEYFSETQRNKGNFPGRFSGRQFSNSRSEMNVSTLELGDSALYLCASSLGTSGSWSYNEQFFGPGTRLTVL.

For the CDR3, the DNA is TGTGCCAGCTCAGTGGACAGGGCCATTGATAATACGCAGTATTTT. Its translation is CASSVDRAIDNTQYF. The chain combines TRBV18 with TRBJ2-3; the match to TRBD1 covers 8 bases. The V segment lost 5 bases and the J segment 7 bases; nucleotides outside the gene matches: 11. The CDR3 is made up of 15 amino acids. Germline values: CDR1 KGHSH, CDR2 LQKENI.

The CDR3 DNA reads TGTGCCAGCAGTGCGGACAGGGGAGGTTACGAGCAGTACTTC. Amino acid sequence: CASSADRGGYEQYF. The chain carries TRBV2 and TRBJ2-7; 9 bases are a match to TRBD1. CDR3 length: 14 residues. J gave up 4 bases and V 4 bases, and 5 bases lay outside the gene matches. The germline CDR1 and CDR2 sequences are SNHLY and FYNNEI.

This chain's CDR3 is CASSTLAGGLVGTDTQYF. DNA of the CDR3: TGTGCCAGTAGTACTCTAGCGGGGGGGCTTGTTGGAACAGATACGCAGTATTTT. The chain couples TRBV19 to TRBJ2-3; 12 nucleotides align to TRBD2. Trimming removed 4 bases from V and 3 bases from J; junction bases left unmatched: 11. CDR3 length: 18 residues. Germline assignment: CDR1 LNHDA and CDR2 SQIVND (reference sequence).

The rearrangement joins TRBV6-2 or TRBV6-3 to TRBJ2-3; 10 positions match TRBD2. J was trimmed by 4 bases and V by 6 bases; bases with no gene match: 10. The CDR3 covers 16 residues. Germline CDR1 and CDR2: MNHEY and SVGEGT. Here the CDR3 reads CASSRLSGRASDTQYF. The CDR3 DNA is TGTGCCAGCAGCCGATTAAGCGGGAGGGCCTCAGATACGCAGTATTTT.

This rearrangement joins TRBV28 to TRBJ2-2; D might be TRBD2 (5 bases). The CDR3 runs to 15 residues. Germline-derived CDR1 and CDR2 are MDHEN and SYDVKM. V was clipped by 4 bases and J by 3 bases, with 12 bases between them. The CDR3 nucleotides read TGTGCCAGCAGTTCCCGGGGTCCGGACACCGGGGAGCTGTTTTTT. Protein sequence: CASSSRGPDTGELFF.

This chain joins TRBV6-2 or TRBV6-3 and TRBJ2-3; a weak D match, TRBD1 (6 bases). V lost 3 bases and J lost 2, with 9 bases in between. CDR3 size: 14 residues. CDR1 and CDR2 from the germline V gene are MNHEY and SVGEGT. In DNA form, the CDR3 reads TGTGCCAGCAGTTATGGGGGACACACAGATACGCAGTATTTT. The encoded protein is CASSYGGHTDTQYF.

The chain has TRBV3-1 (or the pseudogene TRBV3-2) and TRBJ1-1, with 10 bases aligning to TRBD1. J gave up 6 bases and V 4 bases, and 8 bases lay outside the gene matches. Germline-derived CDR1 and CDR2 are LGHDT and YNNKEL (reference sequence). The CDR3 sequence is 15 residues long. The CDR3 DNA is TGTGCCAGCAGCCGGACAGGGGGACTAGGAGCTGAAGCTTTCTTT. It is translated as CASSRTGGLGAEAFF.